This section outlines one TCR beta chain sequence together with its context. These data belong to a study of blood T cell repertoires in COVID-19. CDR3 length: 13 amino acids. The germline gives CDR1 MGHRA, CDR2 YSYEKL. V dropped 8 bases and J dropped 2 bases, with 13 bases sitting between them. Clones were read by immunoSEQ multiplex PCR, and TCRdb kept only the in-frame ones, dropping some. The table lists about 64,000 clones, about nine tenths of them singletons. This clonotype originated in a man aged 45-65 years with active COVID-19. Sequencing was carried out using peripheral blood. The gene calls are TRBV4-1 and TRBJ2-7; TRBD2 might be the D (5 bases). The CDR3 spells CASRRTGTYEQYF. The CDR3 DNA is TGCGCCAGCCGCCGGACGGGAACCTACGAGCAGTACTTC.